Below, 23 T cell receptor beta chains from the same sample are listed, as sequenced in a study of blood T cell repertoires in COVID-19. Clones were sequenced by immunoSEQ multiplex PCR, and TCRdb holds only the in-frame ones, with some missing. The sample holds about 300,000 clones, around 88% seen once. The material sequenced was peripheral blood. These receptors all come from a young woman who had recovered from COVID-19.

As DNA, the CDR3 is TGTGCCAGCAGTCACGACATTACTGAAGCTTTCTTT. Protein sequence: CASSHDITEAFF. The J gene is TRBJ1-1, the V gene TRBV6-6, with D unclear. Trimming stripped 5 bases from V and 5 bases from J, with 9 bases between. The CDR3 sequence is 12 residues long. Per germline, CDR1 MNHNY and CDR2 SVGAGI (reference sequence).

The rearrangement uses TRBV28 and TRBJ1-1, with D possibly being TRBD1 (6 bases). Germline CDR1 and CDR2: MDHEN and SYDVKM. The CDR3 is 13 residues long. The V end was cut by 9 bases, the J end by 11 bases, with 22 bases between. The CDR3 region has the DNA TGTGCCAGTACCGCGGGGGGGCGGGGCCGGGCTTTCTTT. This sequence encodes CASTAGGRGRAFF.

The chain combines TRBV7-9 with TRBJ1-1; unclear D gene. The CDR3 runs to 13 residues. Germline loops: CDR1 SEHNR, CDR2 FQNEAQ (reference sequence). Trimming removed 2 bases from V and 2 bases from J, with 6 bases in between. CDR3 amino acids: CASSLFSNTEAFF. CDR3 DNA sequence: TGTGCCAGCAGCTTATTTAGTAACACTGAAGCTTTCTTT.

About this clone itself: Being one base from a much bigger clone, this may be a read error. CDR3 sequence (DNA): TGTGCCAGCAGGGGGACAGGGGGCGATGGCTACACCTTC. It is translated as CASRGTGGDGYTF. The chain is built from TRBV28 and TRBJ1-2; 12 positions agree with TRBD1. This CDR3 is 13 amino acids long. The junction had 2 bases not matched to a gene; V was cut back by 6 bases and J by 6 bases. Germline-derived CDR1 and CDR2 are MDHEN and SYDVKM.

The chain employs TRBV19 and TRBJ1-3; D not resolved. Trimming took off 4 bases at V and 0 bases at J, with 10 bases between the two ends. Looked up from germline, CDR1 is LNHDA and CDR2 is SQIVND (reference sequence). The CDR3 loop spans 15 amino acids. CDR3: CASSTGALSGNTIYF. For the CDR3, the DNA is TGTGCCAGTAGTACGGGTGCCCTCTCTGGAAACACCATATATTTT.

This chain joins TRBV27 and TRBJ2-7; TRBD1 matches 10 bases. The CDR3 is 15 residues long. Trimming cost V 4 bases and J 6 bases; bases outside gene matches: 9. Germline V gives CDR1 MNHEY, CDR2 SMNVEV (reference sequence). In DNA form, the CDR3 reads TGTGCCAGCAGTTCCCGGGACAGGGGCCGAGGCGAGCAGTACTTC. It codes for CASSSRDRGRGEQYF.

The CDR3 region has the DNA TGTGCCAGTAGTATAGCGACCGGGACAGGGCGCTATCCTGGAAACACCATATATTTT. Amino acids: CASSIATGTGRYPGNTIYF. V is TRBV19 and J is TRBJ1-3; 9 bases match TRBD1. The CDR3 runs to 19 residues. Germline V gene sequence: CDR1 LNHDA, CDR2 SQIVND (reference sequence). V trimming: 1 base; J trimming: 2 bases; junction bases outside the gene matches: 12.

This chain connects TRBV5-1 to TRBJ2-5; the D gene is possibly TRBD1 (6 bases). The CDR3 consists of 14 residues. Germline V gene sequence: CDR1 SGHRS, CDR2 YFSETQ. V was trimmed by 7 bases and J by 4 bases, leaving 17 bases between them. Written as DNA, the CDR3 is TGCGCCAGCGCAGCAGGGGTAATGAGAGAGACCCAGTACTTC. It encodes CASAAGVMRETQYF.

This rearrangement joins TRBV7-2 to TRBJ2-5; 11 bases map to TRBD2. Unmatched junction bases numbered 4, after V lost 5 bases and J lost 2 bases. This CDR3 is built from 15 residues. Germline V gene sequence: CDR1 SGHTA, CDR2 FQGNSA. In nucleotides, the CDR3 is TGTGCCAGCAGCCCTTGGACTAGCGGGCAAGAGACCCAGTACTTC. Translation gives CASSPWTSGQETQYF.

The chain is built from TRBV7-2 and TRBJ2-5; 9 nucleotides line up with TRBD2. The CDR3 extends over 15 amino acids. Looked up from germline, CDR1 is SGHTA and CDR2 is FQGNSA. The trim removed 7 bases at V and 3 bases at J, leaving 9 bases unmatched. The CDR3 here is CASIRIAGAKETQYF. The CDR3 DNA is TGTGCCAGCATCCGGATAGCGGGGGCCAAAGAGACCCAGTACTTC.

The gene calls are TRBV7-6 and TRBJ1-3, with D uncertain. The CDR3 loop spans 16 amino acids. CDR1 and CDR2 (germline): SGHVS, FNYEAQ. V lost 3 bases to trimming and J lost 0 bases, with 12 bases between them. CDR3 DNA: TGTGCCAGCAGCTTGGAGCGGTCGGGCTCTGGAAACACCATATATTTT. Protein: CASSLERSGSGNTIYF.

CDR3 nucleotide sequence: TGTGCCAGCAGCTTAGATGGAAGCGGGGGGGCCCGGGAGCTGTTTTTT. Its translation is CASSLDGSGGARELFF. The rearrangement joins TRBV11-3 to TRBJ2-2, with 10 bases that match TRBD2. CDR3 length equals 16 residues. Germline V gene sequence: CDR1 SGHNT, CDR2 YENEEA. Trimming removed 0 bases from V and 9 bases from J; junction bases left unmatched: 7.

The chain has TRBV7-2 and TRBJ2-3; D is unclear. Trimming stripped 2 bases from V and 2 bases from J, with 8 bases between. The CDR3 consists of 14 residues. Per the germline V gene, CDR1 is SGHTA and CDR2 is FQGNSA. CDR3: CASSLSGLTDTQYF. The CDR3 DNA reads TGTGCCAGCAGCTTATCTGGGCTCACAGATACGCAGTATTTT.

V usage is TRBV6-2 or TRBV6-3 and J usage is TRBJ2-7; D possibly corresponds to TRBD1 (7 bases). This CDR3 has 16 amino acids. V gave up 7 bases and J gave up 1 base, with 20 bases separating them. Per germline, CDR1 MNHEY and CDR2 SVGEGT. CDR3 loop: CASTYSLGGQSYEQYF. The CDR3 nucleotides are TGTGCCAGCACCTACTCTCTGGGGGGACAGTCCTACGAGCAGTACTTC.

This sequence joins TRBV29-1 and TRBJ2-7; 8 positions agree with TRBD1. Germline loops: CDR1 SQVTM, CDR2 ANQGSEA. This CDR3 has 14 amino acids. V was pared by 5 bases and J by 2 bases, with 8 bases of the junction left unmatched. The DNA of the CDR3 is TGCAGCGTTACTACTTTGACAGGGGCCTACGAGCAGTACTTC. Protein product: CSVTTLTGAYEQYF.

The chain's CDR3 is CATGTGGESTEAFF. DNA for the CDR3: TGTGCCACCGGTACAGGGGGTGAGAGCACTGAAGCTTTCTTT. The J gene is TRBJ1-1, the V gene TRBV15; 8 bases map to TRBD1. Germline values: CDR1 LNHNV, CDR2 YYDKDF (reference sequence). The V gene end was trimmed by 8 bases and the J gene end by 4 bases; junction bases not matched to a gene: 9. The length of the CDR3 is 14 residues.

The chain has TRBV6-5 and TRBJ1-4; TRBD1 matches 9 bases. CDR1 and CDR2 from the germline V gene are MNHEY and SVGAGI. The CDR3 totals 15 residues. The ends lost 11 bases at V and 6 bases at J; junction bases unmatched: 13. CDR3 in amino acids: CAGPISGTGHEKLFF. The CDR3 coding sequence is TGTGCCGGCCCCATTTCCGGGACAGGGCATGAAAAACTGTTTTTT.

The chain combines TRBV4-1 with TRBJ2-5, with 10 bases fitting TRBD2. The CDR3 has 16 amino acids. Unmatched junction bases numbered 6, after V lost 0 bases and J lost 5 bases. Germline-derived CDR1 and CDR2 are MGHRA and YSYEKL. The CDR3 loop reads CASSQDSGGALETQYF. DNA of the CDR3: TGCGCCAGCAGCCAAGACAGCGGGGGGGCGTTGGAGACCCAGTACTTC.

The chain has TRBV7-2 and TRBJ1-1; D might be TRBD1 (5 bases). V was shortened by 2 bases and J by 5 bases, with 9 bases between the two germline ends. CDR3 length equals 13 residues. Germline CDR1 is SGHTA and CDR2 is FQGNSA. The CDR3 nucleotides are TGTGCCAGCAGCTTAAAGGCAGGGACTGAAGCTTTCTTT. Translation: CASSLKAGTEAFF.

The chain has TRBV28 and TRBJ1-5; 10 bases are shared with TRBD1. This CDR3 has 16 residues. With V trimmed by 9 bases and J by 2 bases, 10 bases remained unmatched. Germline CDR1 is MDHEN and CDR2 is SYDVKM. In DNA form, the CDR3 reads TGTGCCAGTACCCCCACCGGGACAGGGGGCAATCAGCCCCAGCATTTT. Its protein is CASTPTGTGGNQPQHF.

The V and J genes are TRBV7-3 and TRBJ1-1, with D maybe TRBD1 (5 bases). The CDR3 spans 14 residues. The V and J ends lost 1 base and 4 bases respectively, with 10 bases between them. Germline V lookup: CDR1 SGHTA, CDR2 FQGTGA. The CDR3 DNA reads TGTGCCAGCAGCTTAAACAGGCTGAGCACTGAAGCTTTCTTT. Translation: CASSLNRLSTEAFF.

The chain uses TRBV7-8 and TRBJ2-5; D is perhaps TRBD2 (5 bases). Germline values: CDR1 SGHVS, CDR2 FQNEAQ. V was pared by 3 bases and J by 3 bases, with 17 bases between. The CDR3 contains 16 residues. The CDR3 spells CASSFLRGAAKETQYF. DNA of the CDR3: TGTGCCAGCAGCTTCCTACGGGGAGCCGCTAAAGAGACCCAGTACTTC. The entire variable domain, with the rest obtained from reference TRBV7-8 and TRBJ2-5, is as follows: GAGVSQSPRYKVAKRGQDVALRCDPISGHVSLFWYQQALGQGPEFLTYFQNEAQLDKSGLPSDRFFAERPEGSVSTLKIQRTQQEDSAVYLCASSFLRGAAKETQYFGPGTRLLVL.

The chain carries TRBV2 and TRBJ2-1, with 9 bases that match TRBD2. The CDR3 runs 18 residues. V lost 4 bases to trimming and J lost 3 bases; unmatched junction nucleotides: 13. In germline, CDR1 is SNHLY, CDR2 FYNNEI. The CDR3: CASSARPGTSPLYNEQFF. CDR3 nucleotide sequence: TGTGCCAGCAGTGCGCGCCCTGGGACTAGCCCTCTCTACAATGAGCAGTTCTTC. The full variable domain, with the rest looked up from reference TRBV2 and TRBJ2-1, is EPEVTQTPSHQVTQMGQEVILRCVPISNHLYFYWYRQILGQKVEFLVSFYNNEISEKSEIFDDQFSVERPDGSNFTLKIRSTKLEDSAMYFCASSARPGTSPLYNEQFFGPGTRLTVL.